This is a list of T cell receptor beta chains from one sample in a study of cytomegalovirus exposure and HLA in healthy donors. Generated by immunoSEQ multiplex PCR, the TCRdb table keeps only in-frame clones and is missing some. The sample records some 83,000 clones, 94% being singletons. Sample: PBMCs. The receptors come from a woman under 30 in good health and CMV-seronegative. The CDR3 runs from the conserved cysteine through the conserved F or W.

V	J	CDR3
TRBV5-1	TRBJ2-3	CASSLRSSGVTDTQYF
TRBV27	TRBJ2-1	CAGSWDLGGYNEQFF
TRBV25-1	TRBJ2-2	CASGRSGSRTGELFF
TRBV27	TRBJ2-7	CASSLGGLAEYEQYF
TRBV28	TRBJ2-7	CASSQTGSEQYF
TRBV4-2	TRBJ2-2	CASSHLLTGLTGELFF
TRBV6-1	TRBJ1-3	CASSRGSGNTIYF
TRBV5-4	TRBJ2-5	CASSRGLGGVWETQYF
TRBV5-1	TRBJ2-7	CASSQQGASYEQYF
TRBV2	TRBJ1-3	CASSSVSGGAAGNTIYF
TRBV19	TRBJ2-1	CASSKLAGESNEQFF
TRBV19	TRBJ1-4	CASRDPGQLNEKLFF
TRBV29-1	TRBJ1-5	CSVAGGLNQPQHF
TRBV5-4	TRBJ2-7	CASSLRTGVPHEQYF
TRBV30	TRBJ1-3	CAYNSGNTIYF
TRBV10-3	TRBJ1-4	CAISESAPTEKLFF
TRBV4-1	TRBJ1-2	CASSQALYGYTF
TRBV7-2	TRBJ2-2	CASNQNAGTGELFF
TRBV30	TRBJ2-1	CAWSETRERASHNEQFF
TRBV6-1	TRBJ2-1	CASSVGAGDGNEQFF
TRBV30	TRBJ2-2	CAWIGQANTGELFF
TRBV25-1	TRBJ1-3	CASSVDGTTSGNTIYF
TRBV5-1	TRBJ2-2	CASSLVLAGGTGELFF
TRBV19	TRBJ2-5	CGSGQETQYF
TRBV21-1	TRBJ1-2	CASSGDRPTCSYGYTF
TRBV27	TRBJ2-2	CATRRTWLAGETGELFF
TRBV5-6	TRBJ2-7	CASSQKYRGRVYEQYF
TRBV5-4	TRBJ1-1	CASSVRDTEAFF
TRBV29-1	TRBJ1-2	CSVDADSTYGYTF
TRBV27	TRBJ2-3	CASSLGLAESTDTQYF
TRBV10-3	TRBJ1-2	CAISESTGPRGYTF
TRBV4-3	TRBJ2-4	CASSQDYRTGAKNIQYF
TRBV11-3	TRBJ1-1	CASSLDLRQVNILNTEAFF
TRBV11-3	TRBJ2-2	CASRETGSNTGELFF
TRBV30	TRBJ1-2	CAWSVGHNYGYTF
TRBV4-2	TRBJ2-1	CASSPRDRGTFDEQFF
TRBV27	TRBJ1-1	CASSWRVDTEAFF
TRBV7-9	TRBJ2-7	CASTAAGGMEQYF
TRBV7-2	TRBJ2-7	CASSIGRSSYEQYF
TRBV30	TRBJ2-6	CASTPRAGANVLTF
TRBV4-3	TRBJ1-2	CASSQDHLSGTGDGYTF
TRBV30	TRBJ1-1	CAWSRGTEAFF
TRBV4-1	TRBJ2-1	CASSQFTAGSSYNEQFF
TRBV28	TRBJ1-1	CASSLYSTGTTRSEAFF
TRBV4-3	TRBJ2-3	CASSRLAGAEGDTQYF